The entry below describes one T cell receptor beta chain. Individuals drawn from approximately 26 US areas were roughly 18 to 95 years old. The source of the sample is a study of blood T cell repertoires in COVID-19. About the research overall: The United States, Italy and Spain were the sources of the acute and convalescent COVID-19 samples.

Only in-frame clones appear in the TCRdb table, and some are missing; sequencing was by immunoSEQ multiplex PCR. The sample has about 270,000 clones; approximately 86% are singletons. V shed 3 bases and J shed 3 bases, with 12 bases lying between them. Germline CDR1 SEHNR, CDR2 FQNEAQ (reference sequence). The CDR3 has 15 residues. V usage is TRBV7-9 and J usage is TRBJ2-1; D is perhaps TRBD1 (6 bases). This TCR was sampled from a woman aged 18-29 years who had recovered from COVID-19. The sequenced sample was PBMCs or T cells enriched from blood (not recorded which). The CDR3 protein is CASSLDRLSYNEQFF. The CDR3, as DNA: TGTGCCAGCAGCTTGGACAGATTAAGCTACAATGAGCAGTTCTTC.